Listed below are T cell receptor beta chains from one sample, sequenced in a study of control samples from healthy donors and cancer patients. Sequencing used immunoSEQ multiplex PCR; TCRdb keeps in-frame clones, though not all of them. The repertoire holds some 65,000 clones, with over 65% as singletons. Sequencing used PBMCs. These receptors all come from a woman aged 45-65 years with lung cancer. The conserved cysteine and the conserved F or W are not part of the CDR3 here. D genes are given only for firm matches.

CDR3 protein | CDR3 length | V gene | D gene
ASSEGHPSREQF | 12 | TRBV6-4 | NA
ASSEAGGTEAF | 11 | TRBV2 | TRBD1
ASTSRNTGELF | 11 | TRBV19 | NA
ASSSYRTVNTEAF | 13 | TRBV27 | NA
ASSTQSGLYGPTDTQY | 16 | TRBV6-2/TRBV6-3 | NA
ASRAGGFRGNTEAF | 14 | TRBV2 | NA
ASSATGNPREKLF | 13 | TRBV9 | NA
ASSLGGAVYNEQF | 13 | TRBV5-4 | NA
ASSLRDRGNEQF | 12 | TRBV5-6 | TRBD1
ASSQASEAF | 9 | TRBV14 | NA
ASSMYATGDYIQY | 13 | TRBV19 | TRBD1
ASSMKTWNEQF | 11 | TRBV19 | NA
ASTSLTGSTDTQY | 13 | TRBV19 | NA
ASSQKTSEPQVMNTEAF | 17 | TRBV3-1/TRBV3-2 | NA
ASSNRGYEQF | 10 | TRBV9 | TRBD1
ATSLAGGVNEQF | 12 | TRBV24-1 | TRBD2
ASSSKKWSNGNTIY | 14 | TRBV6-5 | NA
SVEAGYEQY | 9 | TRBV29-1 | NA
ASSAGPPFSGNTIY | 14 | TRBV27 | NA
ASSLGGSGYT | 10 | TRBV27 | NA
ASSRDRGSEQF | 11 | TRBV14 | NA
ASTRTGTDEQY | 11 | TRBV6-5 | TRBD1
ASSSKAGTYEQY | 12 | TRBV7-2 | NA
SVDGDSPYEQY | 11 | TRBV29-1 | NA
ASSPSVGTGSDT | 12 | TRBV27 | NA
ASREGGAGNSPLH | 13 | TRBV27 | NA
ASRTADEQY | 9 | TRBV6-5 | NA
ASSLTAERTEAF | 12 | TRBV28 | NA
ASSMRTYGYT | 10 | TRBV28 | NA
ASRGSGDIQY | 10 | TRBV6-5 | NA
ASSEVGEITEAF | 12 | TRBV4-1 | NA
ASSEKTGKDTEAF | 13 | TRBV21-1 | NA
ASSYALAGGKETQY | 14 | TRBV6-2/TRBV6-3 | TRBD2
ASSRDRGDGYT | 11 | TRBV19 | TRBD1
ASSYGQGSNQPQH | 13 | TRBV6-5 | NA
SVVTGYGTEAF | 11 | TRBV29-1 | NA
AISESTGGGGGDTQY | 15 | TRBV10-3 | NA
ASSLMNTEAF | 10 | TRBV2 | NA
ASSQDSNLGGTEAF | 14 | TRBV3-1/TRBV3-2 | NA
ASSSGPWDEQF | 11 | TRBV5-1 | NA
ASLSNTNNYGYT | 12 | TRBV27 | NA
ASSFTGGLTEAF | 12 | TRBV5-1 | TRBD1
ASSYSTGTNTEAF | 13 | TRBV6-5 | NA
ASSEVRDRGINEQF | 14 | TRBV25-1 | TRBD1
ASSQASKGEKLF | 12 | TRBV3-1/TRBV3-2 | NA
ASSRGFETQY | 10 | TRBV4-3 | NA
ASSQEFSLQRVNGYT | 15 | TRBV4-2 | NA